This T cell receptor (beta chain) was obtained from a study of blood T cells in healthy people across ages. Germline V gives CDR1 MNHNY, CDR2 SVGAGI (reference sequence). The CDR3 covers 15 residues. Unmatched junction bases numbered 9, after V lost 2 bases and J lost 10 bases. A sample-barcoded 5' primer and a J-beta primer mix were used in a second PCR of about 6 to 12 cycles. TCRdb reanalysed the 5' RACE reads using MiXCR and keeps one entry per CDR3 protein. The table shows more than 600,000 distinct CDR3 sequences, with approximately 25% occurring only once. The same sample was also used in a study of T cells of mothers and their children. As reported in that work: Over 8 million reads per mother and roughly 3 million per child were obtained. Slightly higher overlap, not significant, was seen in related mother-child pairs than in unrelated pairs.

This receptor was identified in a boy aged 5-17 years in good health. The V and J genes are TRBV6-6 and TRBJ2-1, with 9 positions matching TRBD2. The sequencing input was blood. The chain's CDR3 is CASSYSLAGTVEQFF. The CDR3 coding sequence is TGTGCCAGCAGTTACAGTCTAGCGGGGACCGTCGAGCAGTTCTTC.